The entry below gives a single T cell receptor (beta chain) sequence along with its context. As yet, its antigen is unknown. In making TCR cDNA, 5'RACE template switching added a universal primer site and UMIs to it. TCRdb redid the calling of the 5' RACE reads with MiXCR, one entry per CDR3 protein. The table lists around 340,000 distinct CDR3 sequences, about 9.5% of them singletons, with under 20% in the top ten. The data are from a study of T cells after yellow fever vaccination. Study-wide points: It was a weaker secondary response, yet one that peaked faster, at day 5 versus 15.

This TCR was recovered from a man younger than 35 who received the YFV17D yellow fever vaccine. The sequences come from PBMCs, collected on the day of the first yellow fever vaccination.

The CDR3, as DNA: TGCGCCAGCAGCTTGGCCCGGACAGGGTATCTTTCCGGCTATGGCTACACCTTC. Protein product: CASSLARTGYLSGYGYTF. The chain recombines TRBV5-1 with TRBJ1-2; 8 bases map to TRBD1. This CDR3 comprises 18 residues. After removal of 0 bases from V and 4 bases from J, the junction contained 14 bases not matched to a gene. Looked up from germline, CDR1 is SGHRS and CDR2 is YFSETQ.